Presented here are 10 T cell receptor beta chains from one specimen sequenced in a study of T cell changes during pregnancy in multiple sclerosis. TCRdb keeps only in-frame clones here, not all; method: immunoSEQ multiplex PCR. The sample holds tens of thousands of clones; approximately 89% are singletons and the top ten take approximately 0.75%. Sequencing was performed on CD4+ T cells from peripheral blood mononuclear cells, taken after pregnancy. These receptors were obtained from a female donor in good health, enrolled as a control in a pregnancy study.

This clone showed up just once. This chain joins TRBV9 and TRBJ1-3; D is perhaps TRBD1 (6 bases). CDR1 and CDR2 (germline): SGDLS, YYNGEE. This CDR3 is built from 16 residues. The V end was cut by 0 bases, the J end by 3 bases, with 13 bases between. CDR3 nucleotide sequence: TGTGCCAGCAGCGTAGCTCCTACAGGGTTTGGAAACACCATATATTTT. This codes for CASSVAPTGFGNTIYF.

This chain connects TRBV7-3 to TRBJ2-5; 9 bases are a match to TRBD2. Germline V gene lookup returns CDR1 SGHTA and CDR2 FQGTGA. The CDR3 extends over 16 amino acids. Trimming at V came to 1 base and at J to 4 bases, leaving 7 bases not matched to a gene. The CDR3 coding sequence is TGTGCCAGCAGCTTAAGCCGTCCAGCGGGGGGAGAGACCCAGTACTTC. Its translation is CASSLSRPAGGETQYF.

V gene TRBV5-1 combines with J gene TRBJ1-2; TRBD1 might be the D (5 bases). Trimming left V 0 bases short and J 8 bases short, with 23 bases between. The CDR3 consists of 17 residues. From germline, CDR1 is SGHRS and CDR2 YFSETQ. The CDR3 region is CASSLAASGIRLEGYTF. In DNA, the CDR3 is TGCGCCAGCAGCTTGGCCGCTTCAGGGATCCGCTTAGAGGGCTACACCTTC.

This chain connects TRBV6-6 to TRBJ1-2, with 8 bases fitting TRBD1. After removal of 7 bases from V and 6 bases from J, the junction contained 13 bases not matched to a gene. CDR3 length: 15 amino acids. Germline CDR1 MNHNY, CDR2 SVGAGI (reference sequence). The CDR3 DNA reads TGTGCCAGCACCCAGGGGGCGGGCCAGTCCCATGGCTACACCTTC. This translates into CASTQGAGQSHGYTF.

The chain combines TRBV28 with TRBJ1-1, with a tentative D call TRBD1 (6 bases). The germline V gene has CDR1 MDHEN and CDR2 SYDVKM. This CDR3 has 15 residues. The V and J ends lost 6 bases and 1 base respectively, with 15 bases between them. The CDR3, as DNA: TGTGCCAGCAGCCGGAACAGGGTCGAGAACACTGAAGCTTTCTTT. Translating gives CASSRNRVENTEAFF.

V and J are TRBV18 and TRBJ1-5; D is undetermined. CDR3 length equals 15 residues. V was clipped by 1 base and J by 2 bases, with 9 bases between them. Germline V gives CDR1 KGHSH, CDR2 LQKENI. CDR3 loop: CASSPQGGGNQPQHF. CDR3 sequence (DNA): TGTGCCAGCTCACCACAAGGCGGGGGCAATCAGCCCCAGCATTTT.

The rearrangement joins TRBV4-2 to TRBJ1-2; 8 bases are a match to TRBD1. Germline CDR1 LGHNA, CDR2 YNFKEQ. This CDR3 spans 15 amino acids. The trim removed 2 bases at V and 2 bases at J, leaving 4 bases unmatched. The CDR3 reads CASSQPDRDNYGYTF. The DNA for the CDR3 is TGTGCCAGCAGCCAACCGGACAGGGACAACTATGGCTACACCTTC.

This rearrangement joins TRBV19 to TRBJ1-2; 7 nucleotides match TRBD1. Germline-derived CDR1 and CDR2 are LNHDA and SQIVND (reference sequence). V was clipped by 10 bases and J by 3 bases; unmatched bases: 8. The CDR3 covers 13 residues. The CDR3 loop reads CATSTQGYYGYTF. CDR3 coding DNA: TGTGCCACCAGTACACAGGGGTACTATGGCTACACCTTC. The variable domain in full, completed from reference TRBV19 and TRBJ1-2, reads DGGITQSPKYLFRKEGQNVTLSCEQNLNHDAMYWYRQDPGQGLRLIYYSQIVNDFQKGDIAEGYSVSREKKESFPLTVTSAQKNPTAFYLCATSTQGYYGYTFGSGTRLTVV.

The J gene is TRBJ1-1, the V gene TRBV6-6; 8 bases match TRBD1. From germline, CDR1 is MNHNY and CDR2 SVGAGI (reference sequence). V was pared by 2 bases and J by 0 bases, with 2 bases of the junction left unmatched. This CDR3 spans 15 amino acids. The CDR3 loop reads CASSYGQGMNTEAFF. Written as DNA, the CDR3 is TGTGCCAGCAGTTACGGACAGGGAATGAACACTGAAGCTTTCTTT.

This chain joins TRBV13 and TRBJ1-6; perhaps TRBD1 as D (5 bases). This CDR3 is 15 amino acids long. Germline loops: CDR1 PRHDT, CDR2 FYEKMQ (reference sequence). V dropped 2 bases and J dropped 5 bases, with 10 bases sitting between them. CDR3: CASSLYRSNNSPLHF. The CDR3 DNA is TGTGCCAGCAGCTTATACAGGTCAAATAATTCACCCCTCCACTTT.